Shown below are 25 T cell receptor beta chains from a single sample sequenced in a study of T cell responses to AZD1222 COVID-19 vaccine. The data were produced by immunoSEQ multiplex PCR, yet TCRdb's version contains in-frame clones alone and is incomplete. The repertoire holds 95,000 to 150,000 clones, with under 95% as singletons. The input for sequencing was peripheral blood, taken on day 0 of AZD1222 vaccination. The receptors were sampled from an adult in good health.

The genes are TRBV6-5 and TRBJ1-1, with TRBD1 matching 7 bases. V lost 4 bases and J lost 1; bases outside the gene matches: 9. This CDR3 region has 16 residues. Germline-derived CDR1 and CDR2 are MNHEY and SVGAGI. CDR3 sequence reads: CASSSRGGARNTEAFF. The DNA of the CDR3 is TGTGCCAGCAGTTCCCGAGGGGGCGCGAGGAACACTGAAGCTTTCTTT.

The rearrangement joins TRBV29-1 to TRBJ1-1; D uncertain. Germline-derived CDR1 and CDR2 are SQVTM and ANQGSEA. The length of the CDR3 is 13 residues. The ends were cut back, 4 bases at V and 5 bases at J, with 14 bases in the middle. The CDR3 here is CSVVRALRTEAFF. DNA of the CDR3: TGCAGCGTTGTAAGGGCGCTGAGGACTGAAGCTTTCTTT. Supplemented by reference TRBV29-1 and TRBJ1-1, the full variable domain reads SAVISQKPSRDICQRGTSLTIQCQVDSQVTMMFWYRQQPGQSLTLIATANQGSEATYESGFVIDKFPISRPNLTFSTLTVSNMSPEDSSIYLCSVVRALRTEAFFGQGTRLTVV.

The count of this clone is one. The chain joins TRBV5-1 to TRBJ2-5; a weak D match, TRBD1 (6 bases). The CDR3 is made up of 15 amino acids. Germline V gives CDR1 SGHRS, CDR2 YFSETQ. V was trimmed by 0 bases and J by 9 bases, leaving 18 bases between them. CDR3 DNA: TGCGCCAGCAGCTTGGCACAGGGCGGAGGAAGGGCCCAGTACTTC. Translation: CASSLAQGGGRAQYF.

This clone was observed once. The chain couples TRBV5-6 to TRBJ2-3; possibly TRBD2 for D (5 bases). The CDR3 runs 15 residues. Trimming pared 0 bases from V and 2 bases from J, leaving 10 bases between. Germline lookup yields CDR1 SGHDT and CDR2 YYEEEE. The CDR3: CASSLVEGDTDTQYF. The CDR3 nucleotides read TGTGCCAGCAGCTTGGTTGAGGGAGACACAGATACGCAGTATTTT.

This clone showed up just a few times. Other DNA sequences in this specimen translate into the identical CDR3. This chain connects TRBV12-3 or TRBV12-4 to TRBJ2-7; TRBD1 matches at 8 bases. The CDR3 extends over 11 amino acids. The V gene end was trimmed by 6 bases and the J gene end by 7 bases; junction bases not matched to a gene: 2. In nucleotides, the CDR3 is TGTGCCAGCAGACAGGGGGGTGAGCAGTACTTC. Translation gives CASRQGGEQYF.

Points on this clone: An end of the junction differs from the germline gene, which may be a read error. The V and J genes are TRBV6-6 and TRBJ1-3; TRBD1 aligns across 9 bases. Germline CDR1 MNHNY, CDR2 SVGAGI (reference sequence). This CDR3 contains 17 residues. CDR3 DNA sequence: TGTGCCAGCAGTCCCGACATCGGACAGGGGTCTGTAAACACCATATATTTT. Translated, it gives CASSPDIGQGSVNTIYF.

The J gene is TRBJ2-7, the V gene TRBV5-6, with TRBD1 as a possible D gene (6 bases). This CDR3 contains 13 residues. Trimming took off 4 bases at V and 7 bases at J, with 15 bases between the two ends. Germline-derived CDR1 and CDR2 are SGHDT and YYEEEE. The DNA of the CDR3 is TGTGCCAGCAGCGTCCAGGGGCTGAGGGAGCAGTACTTC. It specifies CASSVQGLREQYF.

V and J are TRBV6-5 and TRBJ2-7; TRBD2 aligns across 8 bases. The CDR3 length is 11 residues. With V trimmed by 7 bases and J by 5 bases, 1 base remained unmatched. Germline V CDR1 and CDR2: MNHEY, SVGAGI. As DNA, the CDR3 is TGTGCCAGCATTAGCGGGAACGAGCAGTACTTC. This sequence encodes CASISGNEQYF.

The rearrangement links TRBV6-2 or TRBV6-3 to TRBJ2-5; either TRBD1 or TRBD2 may fit D (5 bases each). Germline V gives CDR1 MNHEY, CDR2 SVGEGT. With 6 bases removed from V and 5 bases from J, the gap between germline ends came to 13 bases. The CDR3 has 13 amino acids. The CDR3 sequence is CASSPGTVETQYF. In DNA form, the CDR3 reads TGTGCCAGCAGCCCGGGGACGGTGGAGACCCAGTACTTC.

The chain recombines TRBV2 with TRBJ1-2; no reliable D call. Germline assignment: CDR1 SNHLY and CDR2 FYNNEI. V was pared by 7 bases and J by 6 bases, with 3 bases between. The CDR3 totals 9 residues. CDR3 nucleotides: TGTGCCAGCATTGATGGCTACACCTTC. Protein sequence: CASIDGYTF.

V is TRBV5-4 and J is TRBJ2-1; D gene ambiguous. V shed 1 base and J shed 0 bases, with 8 bases lying between them. The CDR3 contains 15 residues. The germline gives CDR1 SGHNT, CDR2 YYREEE (reference sequence). CDR3 DNA: TGTGCCAGCAGCTTGTGGGTCGGCTCCTACAATGAGCAGTTCTTC. Protein sequence: CASSLWVGSYNEQFF.

The chain recombines TRBV24-1 with TRBJ2-3; 10 bases are shared with TRBD2. V was clipped by 9 bases and J by 5 bases; unmatched bases: 7. This CDR3 spans 14 amino acids. Germline loops: CDR1 KGHDR, CDR2 SFDVKD. The CDR3, as DNA: TGTGCCACCCGAGCGGGAGGGGGGGTAGATACGCAGTATTTT. It is translated as CATRAGGGVDTQYF.

This chain connects TRBV6-1 to TRBJ1-2, with D uncertain. Trimming left V 2 bases short and J 8 bases short, with 12 bases between. CDR3 length: 13 amino acids. The germline V gene has CDR1 MNHNS and CDR2 SASEGT. This chain's CDR3 is CASSEPSSDGYTF. CDR3 nucleotides: TGTGCCAGCAGTGAACCCTCATCAGACGGCTACACCTTC.

CDR3 protein: CASSYGQGLYEQYF. CDR3 sequence (DNA): TGTGCCAGCAGTTACGGGCAGGGACTTTACGAGCAGTACTTC. The chain couples TRBV6-6 to TRBJ2-7; TRBD2 might be the D (6 bases). Germline CDR1 MNHNY, CDR2 SVGAGI (reference sequence). The CDR3 is made up of 14 amino acids. Deletions cut 2 bases from V and 4 bases from J, with 12 bases between.

This chain joins TRBV19 and TRBJ1-2, with 7 bases fitting TRBD1. V shed 7 bases, J shed 1 base, and the junction held 6 bases outside the gene matches. Per the germline V gene, CDR1 is LNHDA and CDR2 is SQIVND (reference sequence). The CDR3 runs 14 residues. The CDR3: CASKGGGFNYGYTF. In nucleotides, the CDR3 is TGTGCCAGTAAAGGAGGGGGCTTTAACTATGGCTACACCTTC.

This chain connects TRBV21-1 to TRBJ2-5. TRBV21-1 is flagged as a pseudogene. The CDR3 is 17 residues long. The CDR3 DNA follows: TGTGCCAGCAGAAAATCGCATCGGGACCCTAAAATAGAGACCCAGTACTTC. Encoded protein: CASRKSHRDPKIETQYF.

The chain has TRBV5-1 and TRBJ2-2, with D maybe TRBD1 (6 bases). The V end was cut by 4 bases, the J end by 2 bases, with 12 bases between. The CDR3 length is 15 residues. Germline V gives CDR1 SGHRS, CDR2 YFSETQ. The CDR3 DNA reads as TGCGCCAGCAGCGGGAGACAGGACAACACCGGGGAGCTGTTTTTT. Translated: CASSGRQDNTGELFF.

The chain joins TRBV7-3 to TRBJ2-3; D call uncertain. This CDR3 comprises 14 residues. Germline V CDR1 and CDR2: SGHTA, FQGTGA. Trimming stripped 2 bases from V and 1 base from J, with 7 bases between. In DNA, the CDR3 is TGTGCCAGCAGCTTAGAACTCCGCACAGATACGCAGTATTTT. Protein sequence: CASSLELRTDTQYF.

The chain is built from TRBV27 and TRBJ1-2; D gene unclear. From germline, CDR1 is MNHEY and CDR2 SMNVEV (reference sequence). V was pared by 3 bases and J by 8 bases, with 16 bases between. The CDR3 spans 14 residues. CDR3 region: CASSFIEGWEGYTF. The CDR3 nucleotides are TGTGCCAGCAGTTTTATCGAAGGTTGGGAGGGCTACACCTTC.

This clone showed up just once. The chain is built from TRBV18 and TRBJ1-6; D is unclear. The CDR3 covers 14 residues. Trimming took 6 bases from V and 5 from J, leaving 11 bases between them. Germline values: CDR1 KGHSH, CDR2 LQKENI. The CDR3 DNA is TGTGCCAGCTCCCGCCGGCTCGATAATTCACCCCTCCACTTT. Its translation: CASSRRLDNSPLHF.

The chain couples TRBV7-9 to TRBJ1-2; no clear D gene. Between the trimmed V and J ends, which lost 4 bases and 3 bases, there was a span of 9 bases. Germline V lookup: CDR1 SEHNR, CDR2 FQNEAQ (reference sequence). CDR3 length: 13 residues. The CDR3, as DNA: TGTGCCAGCAGCTCGCCGACGGACTATGGCTACACCTTC. Its protein product is CASSSPTDYGYTF.

The chain joins TRBV2 to TRBJ2-7; 9 nucleotides agree with TRBD1. Trimming at V came to 0 bases and at J to 7 bases, leaving 7 bases not matched to a gene. Germline V gives CDR1 SNHLY, CDR2 FYNNEI. The CDR3 contains 15 residues. The DNA of the CDR3 is TGTGCCAGCAGTGAAGCCGAACAGGGGGCGGGAGAGCAGTACTTC. Translating gives CASSEAEQGAGEQYF.

This rearrangement joins TRBV2 to TRBJ1-4, with D possibly matching TRBD1 (6 bases). This CDR3 is 14 amino acids long. The V end lost 6 bases, the J end lost 8 bases, and 16 bases lay between the germline ends. Germline lookup yields CDR1 SNHLY and CDR2 FYNNEI. The chain's CDR3 is CASRAGTPSEKLFF. DNA for the CDR3: TGTGCCAGCAGAGCAGGGACACCGTCGGAAAAACTGTTTTTT. Variable domain in full (rest from reference TRBV2 and TRBJ1-4): EPEVTQTPSHQVTQMGQEVILRCVPISNHLYFYWYRQILGQKVEFLVSFYNNEISEKSEIFDDQFSVERPDGSNFTLKIRSTKLEDSAMYFCASRAGTPSEKLFFGSGTQLSVL.

This clone was found a few times. The chain joins TRBV19 to TRBJ2-7; D call uncertain. This CDR3 region has 15 residues. The ends were cut back, 7 bases at V and 4 bases at J, with 20 bases in the middle. Germline lookup yields CDR1 LNHDA and CDR2 SQIVND (reference sequence). CDR3 in DNA: TGTGCCAGTAATAATGGAGATAAGGCCTCTTACGAGCAGTACTTC. It translates to CASNNGDKASYEQYF.

The rearrangement links TRBV7-9 to TRBJ2-2, with 8 bases aligning to TRBD1. J was trimmed by 7 bases and V by 6 bases; bases with no gene match: 7. The germline CDR1 and CDR2 sequences are SEHNR and FQNEAQ (reference sequence). The CDR3 spans 14 residues. As DNA, the CDR3 is TGTGCCAGCAGAGAGCAGGGGGCAGACGGGGAGCTGTTTTTT. Its protein is CASREQGADGELFF.